Given below is one T cell receptor beta chain in context. Its antigen is not identified. Sequencing of TCR beta was performed on blood CD8+ and CD4+ T cells. This sample was taken from a study of CD8 T cells in Susac syndrome. Points from the study as a whole: The study conceded that relatively few individuals underwent its TCR sequencing and HLA analysis.

Germline V gene lookup returns CDR1 DFQATT and CDR2 SNEGSKA (reference sequence). J was trimmed by 1 base and V by 2 bases; bases with no gene match: 1. This CDR3 has 14 amino acids. Random hexamers primed reverse transcription of 0.5 to 1 ug RNA. TCRdb recomputed calls from the immunoSEQ multiplex PCR reads with MiXCR, one row per CDR3 protein. The sample records around 180,000 distinct CDR3 sequences, around 95% being singletons. This chain uses TRBV20-1 with TRBJ2-2; 7 nucleotides line up with TRBD2. The sequence was obtained from a human donor with multiple sclerosis. The source material was CD4+ T cells from PBMCs. As DNA, the CDR3 is TGCAGTGCTAGAACGGGAGGGAACACCGGGGAGCTGTTTTTT. This sequence encodes CSARTGGNTGELFF.